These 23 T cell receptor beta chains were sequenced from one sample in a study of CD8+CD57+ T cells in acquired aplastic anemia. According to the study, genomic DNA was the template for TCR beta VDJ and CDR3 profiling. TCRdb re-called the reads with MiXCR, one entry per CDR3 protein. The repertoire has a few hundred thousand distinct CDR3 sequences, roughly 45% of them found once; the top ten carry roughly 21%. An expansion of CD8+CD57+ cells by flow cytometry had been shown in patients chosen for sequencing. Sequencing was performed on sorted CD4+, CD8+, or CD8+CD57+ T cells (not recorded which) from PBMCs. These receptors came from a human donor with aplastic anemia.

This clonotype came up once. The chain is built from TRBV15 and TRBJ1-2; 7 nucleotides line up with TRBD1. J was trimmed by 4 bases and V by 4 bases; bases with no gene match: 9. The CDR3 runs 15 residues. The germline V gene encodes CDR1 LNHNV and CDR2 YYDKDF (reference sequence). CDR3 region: CATSTRDSFSYGYTF. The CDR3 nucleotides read TGTGCCACCAGCACCCGGGACAGCTTTTCCTATGGCTACACCTTC. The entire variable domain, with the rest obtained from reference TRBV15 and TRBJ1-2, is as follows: DAMVIQNPRYQVTQFGKPVTLSCSQTLNHNVMYWYQQKSSQAPKLLFHYYDKDFNNEADTPDNFQSRRPNTSFCFLDIRSPGLGDTAMYLCATSTRDSFSYGYTFGSGTRLTVV.

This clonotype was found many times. CDR3 in DNA: TGTGCCAGCAGTGCTGGGTCCCTCAATGAGCAGTTCTTC. This codes for CASSAGSLNEQFF. This chain links TRBV6-1 with TRBJ2-1; D call uncertain. V was pared by 4 bases and J by 6 bases, with 10 bases between. This CDR3 region has 13 residues. Germline CDR1 and CDR2: MNHNS and SASEGT.

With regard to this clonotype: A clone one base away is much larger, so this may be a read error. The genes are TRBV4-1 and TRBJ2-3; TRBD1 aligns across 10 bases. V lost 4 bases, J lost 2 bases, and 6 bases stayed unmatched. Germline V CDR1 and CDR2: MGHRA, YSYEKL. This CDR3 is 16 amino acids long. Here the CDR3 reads CASSLGTGDITDTQYF. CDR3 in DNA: TGCGCCAGCAGCCTCGGGACAGGGGATATCACAGATACGCAGTATTTT.

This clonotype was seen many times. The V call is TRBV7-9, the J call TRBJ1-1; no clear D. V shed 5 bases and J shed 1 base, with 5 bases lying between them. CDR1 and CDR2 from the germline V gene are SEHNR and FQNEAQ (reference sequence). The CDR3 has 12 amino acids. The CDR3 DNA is TGTGCCAGCAGCCGGGCGAACACTGAAGCTTTCTTT. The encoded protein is CASSRANTEAFF.

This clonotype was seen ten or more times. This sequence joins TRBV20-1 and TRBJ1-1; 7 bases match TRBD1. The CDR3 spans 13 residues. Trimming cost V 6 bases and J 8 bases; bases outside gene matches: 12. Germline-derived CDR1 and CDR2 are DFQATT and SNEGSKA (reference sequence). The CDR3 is CSAGGLRDSEAFF. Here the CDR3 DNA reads TGCAGTGCGGGAGGGTTACGGGACAGCGAAGCTTTCTTT.

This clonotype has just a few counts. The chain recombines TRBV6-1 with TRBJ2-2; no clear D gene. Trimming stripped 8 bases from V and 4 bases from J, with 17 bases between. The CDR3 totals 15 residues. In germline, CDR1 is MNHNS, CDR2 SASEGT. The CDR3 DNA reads TGTGCCAGCTCTAACCTCGGTCCGGGCACCGGGGAGCTGTTTTTT. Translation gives CASSNLGPGTGELFF.

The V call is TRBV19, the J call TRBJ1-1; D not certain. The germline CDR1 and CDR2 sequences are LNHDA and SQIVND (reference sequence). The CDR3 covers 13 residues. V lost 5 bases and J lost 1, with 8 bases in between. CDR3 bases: TGTGCCAGTAGTCAACAGCGGAACACTGAAGCTTTCTTT. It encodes CASSQQRNTEAFF. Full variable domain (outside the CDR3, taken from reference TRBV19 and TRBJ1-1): DGGITQSPKYLFRKEGQNVTLSCEQNLNHDAMYWYRQDPGQGLRLIYYSQIVNDFQKGDIAEGYSVSREKKESFPLTVTSAQKNPTAFYLCASSQQRNTEAFFGQGTRLTVV.

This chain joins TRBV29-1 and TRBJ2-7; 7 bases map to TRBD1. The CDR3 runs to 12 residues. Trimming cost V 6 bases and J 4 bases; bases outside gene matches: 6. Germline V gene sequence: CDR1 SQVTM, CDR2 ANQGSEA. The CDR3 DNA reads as TGCAGCGTCCGACAGGGAATTTACGAGCAGTACTTC. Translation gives CSVRQGIYEQYF.

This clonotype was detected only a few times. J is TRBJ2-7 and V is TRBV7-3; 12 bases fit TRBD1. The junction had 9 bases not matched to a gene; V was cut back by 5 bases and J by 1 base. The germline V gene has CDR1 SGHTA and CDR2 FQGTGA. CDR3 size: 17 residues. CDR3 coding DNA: TGTGCCAGCAGCGCCGGGACAGGGGGCCTTTCTTCCTACGAGCAGTACTTC. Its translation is CASSAGTGGLSSYEQYF.

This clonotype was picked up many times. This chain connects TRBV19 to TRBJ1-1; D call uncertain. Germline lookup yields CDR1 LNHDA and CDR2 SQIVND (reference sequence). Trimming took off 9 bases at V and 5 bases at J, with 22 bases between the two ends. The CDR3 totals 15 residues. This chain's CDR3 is CASRGRSGGATEAFF. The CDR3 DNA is TGTGCCAGCCGCGGGCGATCTGGTGGAGCGACTGAAGCTTTCTTT.

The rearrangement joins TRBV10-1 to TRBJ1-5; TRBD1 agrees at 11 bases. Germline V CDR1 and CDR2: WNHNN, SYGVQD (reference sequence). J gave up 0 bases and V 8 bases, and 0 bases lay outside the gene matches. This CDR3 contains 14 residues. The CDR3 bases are TGCGCCAGCGGGACAGGGGGTAGCAATCAGCCCCAGCATTTT. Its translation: CASGTGGSNQPQHF.

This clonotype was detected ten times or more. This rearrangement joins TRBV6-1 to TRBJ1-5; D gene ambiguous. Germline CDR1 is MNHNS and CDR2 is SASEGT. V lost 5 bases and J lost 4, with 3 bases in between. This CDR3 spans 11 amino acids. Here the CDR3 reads CASSKNQPQHF. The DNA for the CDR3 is TGTGCCAGCAGTAAAAATCAGCCCCAGCATTTT.

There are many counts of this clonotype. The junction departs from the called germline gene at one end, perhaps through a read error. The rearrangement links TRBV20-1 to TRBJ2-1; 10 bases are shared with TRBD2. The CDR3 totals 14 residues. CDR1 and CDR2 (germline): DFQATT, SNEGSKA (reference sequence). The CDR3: CSARVAGGRNEQFF. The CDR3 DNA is TGCAGTGCCAGAGTAGCGGGGGGCCGCAATGAGCAGTTCTTC.

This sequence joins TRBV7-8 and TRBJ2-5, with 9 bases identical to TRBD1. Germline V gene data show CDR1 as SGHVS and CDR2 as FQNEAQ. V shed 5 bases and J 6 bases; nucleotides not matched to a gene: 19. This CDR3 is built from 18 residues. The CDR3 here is CASSPHHPRGTGMKTQYF. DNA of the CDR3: TGTGCCAGCAGCCCTCACCACCCTCGGGGGACAGGGATGAAGACCCAGTACTTC.

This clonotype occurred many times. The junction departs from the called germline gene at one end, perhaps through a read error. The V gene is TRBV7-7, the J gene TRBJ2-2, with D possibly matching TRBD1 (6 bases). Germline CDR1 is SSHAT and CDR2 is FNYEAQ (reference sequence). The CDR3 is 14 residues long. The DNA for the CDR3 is TGTGCTAGCAGCTTAGCACAGGGCACCGGGGAGCTGTTTTTT. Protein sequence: CASSLAQGTGELFF.

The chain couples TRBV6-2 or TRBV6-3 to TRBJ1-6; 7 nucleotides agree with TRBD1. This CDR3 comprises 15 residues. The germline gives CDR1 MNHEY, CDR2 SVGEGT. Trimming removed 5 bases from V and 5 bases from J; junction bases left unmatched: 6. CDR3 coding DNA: TGTGCCAGCAGTATCGGACAGGTGGATAATTCACCCCTCCACTTT. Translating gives CASSIGQVDNSPLHF.

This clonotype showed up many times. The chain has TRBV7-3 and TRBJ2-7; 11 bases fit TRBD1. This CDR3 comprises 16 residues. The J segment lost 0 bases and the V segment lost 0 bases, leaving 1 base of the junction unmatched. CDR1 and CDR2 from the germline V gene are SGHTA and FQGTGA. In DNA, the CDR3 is TGTGCCAGCAGCTTAACGGGACAGGGGGGCTCCTACGAGCAGTACTTC. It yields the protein CASSLTGQGGSYEQYF.

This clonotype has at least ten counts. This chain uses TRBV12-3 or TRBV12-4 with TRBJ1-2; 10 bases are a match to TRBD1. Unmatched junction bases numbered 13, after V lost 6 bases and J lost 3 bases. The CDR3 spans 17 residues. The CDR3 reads CASSTATRDRGDYGYTF. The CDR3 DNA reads TGTGCCAGCAGCACGGCAACTAGGGACAGGGGAGACTATGGCTACACCTTC.

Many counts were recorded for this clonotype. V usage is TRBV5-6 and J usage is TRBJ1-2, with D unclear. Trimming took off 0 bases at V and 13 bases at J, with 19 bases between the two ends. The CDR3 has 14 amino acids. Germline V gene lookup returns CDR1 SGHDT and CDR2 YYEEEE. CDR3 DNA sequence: TGTGCCAGCAGCTTGGACAGCGCATTCCCGATCGGCACCTTC. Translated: CASSLDSAFPIGTF.

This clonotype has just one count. CDR3 DNA: TGCGCCAGCAGCTCGTCCGGGACTAGCGGGGTATACAATGAGCAGTTCTTC. Residues: CASSSSGTSGVYNEQFF. The rearrangement uses TRBV5-1 and TRBJ2-1, with TRBD2 identical over 13 bases. The germline V gene has CDR1 SGHRS and CDR2 YFSETQ. This CDR3 has 17 amino acids. The trim removed 3 bases at V and 4 bases at J, leaving 7 bases unmatched.

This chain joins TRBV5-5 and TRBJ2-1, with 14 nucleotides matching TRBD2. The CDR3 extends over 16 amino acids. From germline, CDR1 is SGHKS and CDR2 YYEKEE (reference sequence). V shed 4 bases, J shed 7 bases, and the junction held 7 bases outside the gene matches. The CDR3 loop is CASSQTSGGAENEQFF. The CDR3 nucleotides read TGTGCCAGCAGCCAGACTAGCGGGGGGGCCGAAAATGAGCAGTTCTTC.

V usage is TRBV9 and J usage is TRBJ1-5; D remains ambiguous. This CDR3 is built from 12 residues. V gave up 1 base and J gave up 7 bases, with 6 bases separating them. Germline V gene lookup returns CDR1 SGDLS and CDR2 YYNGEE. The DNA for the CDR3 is TGTGCCAGCAGCGTACATTCCCAGCCCCAGCATTTT. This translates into CASSVHSQPQHF.

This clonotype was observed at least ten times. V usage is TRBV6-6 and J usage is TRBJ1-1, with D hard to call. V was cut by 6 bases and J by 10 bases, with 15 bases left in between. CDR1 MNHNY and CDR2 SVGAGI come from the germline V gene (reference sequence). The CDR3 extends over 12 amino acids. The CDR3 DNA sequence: TGTGCCAGCAGCCACGGGGAGGGTGGAGCTTTCTTT. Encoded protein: CASSHGEGGAFF.